Below are 23 T cell receptor beta chains sequenced from a single sample in a study of cytomegalovirus exposure and HLA in healthy donors. The data were produced by immunoSEQ multiplex PCR, yet TCRdb's version contains in-frame clones alone and is incomplete. The sample consists of roughly 150,000 clones, approximately 91% of them appearing once. Input material: PBMCs. Receptor source: a man aged 18-30 years in good health and CMV-seronegative.

V usage is TRBV7-4 and J usage is TRBJ1-5, with D possibly matching TRBD1 (5 bases). Germline-derived CDR1 and CDR2 are SGHVT and SQSDAQ. This CDR3 is built from 16 residues. Trimming removed 6 bases at V and 0 bases at J, with 15 bases between. The CDR3 loop is CASRAALGGSNQPQHF. CDR3 nucleotide sequence: TGTGCCAGCAGGGCCGCCCTGGGGGGTAGCAATCAGCCCCAGCATTTT.

The chain combines TRBV6-5 with TRBJ2-1; a possible D gene is TRBD2 (6 bases). The V end lost 4 bases, the J end lost 0 bases, and 13 bases lay between the germline ends. The germline CDR1 and CDR2 sequences are MNHEY and SVGAGI. This CDR3 region has 16 residues. The CDR3 DNA follows: TGTGCCAGCAGTTCATCTAGCGCTCTCTCCTACAATGAGCAGTTCTTC. Amino acids: CASSSSSALSYNEQFF.

The rearrangement joins TRBV27 to TRBJ2-2; a possible D gene is TRBD1 (6 bases). V was clipped by 5 bases and J by 7 bases, with 20 bases between them. The CDR3 is 16 amino acids. Germline loops: CDR1 MNHEY, CDR2 SMNVEV (reference sequence). The CDR3 nucleotides read TGTGCCAGCAGTCCTATCAATCCAGGGGTGGGCGGGGAGCTGTTTTTT. Residues: CASSPINPGVGGELFF.

The chain joins TRBV2 to TRBJ2-2, with a tentative D call TRBD1 (5 bases). V dropped 2 bases and J dropped 3 bases, with 10 bases sitting between them. Germline-derived CDR1 and CDR2 are SNHLY and FYNNEI. This CDR3 is built from 15 residues. The CDR3 DNA follows: TGTGCCAGCAGTGAACCAGACAGATACACCGGGGAGCTGTTTTTT. It yields the protein CASSEPDRYTGELFF. Looking up the rest from reference TRBV2 and TRBJ2-2 gives the full variable domain: EPEVTQTPSHQVTQMGQEVILRCVPISNHLYFYWYRQILGQKVEFLVSFYNNEISEKSEIFDDQFSVERPDGSNFTLKIRSTKLEDSAMYFCASSEPDRYTGELFFGEGSRLTVL.

The chain combines TRBV6-5 with TRBJ1-5; 7 bases are shared with TRBD1. CDR1 and CDR2 (germline): MNHEY, SVGAGI. With V trimmed by 7 bases and J by 2 bases, 2 bases remained unmatched. This CDR3 is built from 13 residues. The CDR3 DNA reads as TGTGCCAGCATAGGACAGGGCAATCAGCCCCAGCATTTT. It translates to CASIGQGNQPQHF.

The chain recombines TRBV11-3 with TRBJ2-5; perhaps TRBD2 as D (6 bases). The ends were cut back, 1 base at V and 2 bases at J, with 11 bases in the middle. Germline CDR1 SGHNT, CDR2 YENEEA. The CDR3 is 15 residues long. The CDR3 here is CASSLGLAGQETQYF. CDR3 DNA sequence: TGTGCCAGCAGCTTAGGGTTGGCGGGACAAGAGACCCAGTACTTC.

J is TRBJ2-7 and V is TRBV6-5; 11 nucleotides align to TRBD1. In germline, CDR1 is MNHEY, CDR2 SVGAGI. This CDR3 is 15 amino acids long. The V and J ends lost 4 bases and 4 bases, in that order; junction bases with no gene match: 6. The CDR3 coding sequence is TGTGCCAGCAGTTCCCGGACAGGGGGCCTATACGAGCAGTACTTC. Protein product: CASSSRTGGLYEQYF.

The chain carries TRBV7-6 and TRBJ1-1; D not certain. CDR3 length: 15 residues. Germline V lookup: CDR1 SGHVS, CDR2 FNYEAQ. Trimming shortened V by 1 base and J by 4 bases, and 13 bases separated the two germline ends. The chain's CDR3 is CASSLVGESGTEAFF. DNA for the CDR3: TGTGCCAGCAGCTTAGTTGGGGAGAGTGGCACTGAAGCTTTCTTT.

The count of this clone is one. V usage is TRBV7-2 and J usage is TRBJ2-1; 10 nucleotides match TRBD2. The CDR3 runs 17 residues. Germline CDR1 reads SGHTA; CDR2 reads FQGNSA. The V gene end was trimmed by 0 bases and the J gene end by 6 bases; junction bases not matched to a gene: 8. Written as DNA, the CDR3 is TGTGCCAGCAGCTTAGCAGGGGGACTAGCGATGTCCAATGAGCAGTTCTTC. This gives the protein CASSLAGGLAMSNEQFF.

The V call is TRBV15, the J call TRBJ1-3, with TRBD1 identical over 7 bases. CDR1 is LNHNV, CDR2 YYDKDF, per germline (reference sequence). V trimming: 3 bases; J trimming: 4 bases; junction bases outside the gene matches: 9. The CDR3 loop spans 16 amino acids. The CDR3 nucleotides are TGTGCCACCAGCAGTAGACAGGGAGAGCGGGGAAACACCATATATTTT. Amino acid sequence: CATSSRQGERGNTIYF.

The rearrangement uses TRBV29-1 and TRBJ2-3; D is perhaps TRBD2 (6 bases). Germline assignment: CDR1 SQVTM and CDR2 ANQGSEA. The CDR3 runs to 13 residues. Trimming stripped 5 bases from V and 0 bases from J, with 9 bases between. CDR3 in amino acids: CSVRAGSTDTQYF. For the CDR3, the DNA is TGCAGCGTTCGGGCGGGAAGCACAGATACGCAGTATTTT.

This chain connects TRBV15 to TRBJ2-4; 8 bases align to TRBD1. CDR3 length: 16 residues. Germline V CDR1 and CDR2: LNHNV, YYDKDF (reference sequence). V was clipped by 0 bases and J by 5 bases; unmatched bases: 6. CDR3 bases: TGTGCCACCAGCAGAGATCCCCTGGACAGGGAAAACATTCAGTACTTC. Translating gives CATSRDPLDRENIQYF.

The V call is TRBV5-1, the J call TRBJ2-1; D perhaps matches TRBD1 (6 bases). The V end lost 0 bases, the J end lost 8 bases, and 15 bases lay between the germline ends. CDR3 length: 15 amino acids. Germline values: CDR1 SGHRS, CDR2 YFSETQ. The CDR3 sequence is CASSLEGRTVDEQFF. The DNA for the CDR3 is TGCGCCAGCAGCTTGGAAGGACGGACAGTTGATGAGCAGTTCTTC.

In its sample, this clone is medium-sized. The chain uses TRBV6-4 and TRBJ2-2; D not resolved. The CDR3 loop spans 15 amino acids. From germline, CDR1 is MRHNA and CDR2 SNTAGT. Trimming stripped 0 bases from V and 8 bases from J, with 13 bases between. CDR3 DNA: TGTGCCAGCAGTGACTCGAGCGATGGGTCGGGGGAGCTGTTTTTT. It is translated as CASSDSSDGSGELFF.

The chain joins TRBV2 to TRBJ1-1; 7 bases are a match to TRBD1. Unmatched junction bases numbered 9, after V lost 6 bases and J lost 2 bases. The CDR3 length is 15 residues. Germline V gene lookup returns CDR1 SNHLY and CDR2 FYNNEI. This CDR3 reads CASRGWGTENTEAFF. CDR3 bases: TGTGCCAGCAGGGGATGGGGGACAGAAAACACTGAAGCTTTCTTT.

In nucleotides, the CDR3 is TGTGCCAGTAGTACCCCTGGAGGGGGCCCTCAGCCCCAGCATTTT. Translating it yields CASSTPGGGPQPQHF. This chain joins TRBV19 and TRBJ1-5, with 7 bases identical to TRBD1. Germline V gene lookup returns CDR1 LNHDA and CDR2 SQIVND (reference sequence). The J segment lost 6 bases and the V segment lost 4 bases, leaving 9 bases of the junction unmatched. The CDR3 is 15 residues long.

The sample holds one count of this clone. This chain links TRBV29-1 with TRBJ2-5; 7 nucleotides line up with TRBD2. V gave up 3 bases and J gave up 4 bases; unmatched junction bases: 11. In germline, CDR1 is SQVTM, CDR2 ANQGSEA. This CDR3 has 15 amino acids. Here the CDR3 reads CSVDKALPSGETQYF. CDR3 coding DNA: TGCAGCGTTGACAAAGCCCTTCCTAGCGGAGAGACCCAGTACTTC.

The sample holds one count of this clone. This chain uses TRBV9 with TRBJ1-1; D is perhaps TRBD1 (6 bases). The germline V gene has CDR1 SGDLS and CDR2 YYNGEE. The CDR3 contains 15 residues. V was cut by 2 bases and J by 0 bases, with 11 bases left in between. As DNA, the CDR3 is TGTGCCAGCAGCGTTTCAGGGGTTATGAACACTGAAGCTTTCTTT. Amino acids: CASSVSGVMNTEAFF.

The chain employs TRBV6-5 and TRBJ1-1; D not certain. Germline assignment: CDR1 MNHEY and CDR2 SVGAGI. The CDR3 contains 14 residues. V was clipped by 6 bases and J by 1 base, with 12 bases between them. DNA for the CDR3: TGTGCCAGCAGCCTACTCGGAGGGAACACTGAAGCTTTCTTT. Translated: CASSLLGGNTEAFF.

This clone was found a few times. Written as DNA, the CDR3 is TGCGCCAGCAGTGAGAACAGGGTCTATGGCTACACCTTC. Translated, it gives CASSENRVYGYTF. The chain employs TRBV10-1 and TRBJ1-2; D possibly corresponds to TRBD1 (6 bases). The V gene lost 2 bases and the J gene lost 4 bases, with 8 bases spanning the gap. Per the germline V gene, CDR1 is WNHNN and CDR2 is SYGVQD (reference sequence). This CDR3 has 13 amino acids.

This chain joins TRBV10-1 and TRBJ2-2; D might be TRBD2 (6 bases). This CDR3 spans 16 amino acids. The V gene lost 3 bases and the J gene lost 3 bases, with 14 bases spanning the gap. Germline values: CDR1 WNHNN, CDR2 SYGVQD (reference sequence). CDR3: CASSDESGAHTGELFF. The CDR3 nucleotides are TGCGCCAGCAGTGATGAGTCGGGAGCGCACACCGGGGAGCTGTTTTTT.

The rearrangement links TRBV5-1 to TRBJ2-1, with 16 bases lining up with TRBD2. CDR3 length equals 19 residues. Germline-derived CDR1 and CDR2 are SGHRS and YFSETQ. The trim removed 0 bases at V and 5 bases at J, leaving 8 bases unmatched. The CDR3 coding sequence is TGCGCCAGCAGCTTGGGGGGACTAGCGGGAGGGCAAAGAAACAATGAGCAGTTCTTC. Protein: CASSLGGLAGGQRNNEQFF.

The V and J genes are TRBV5-1 and TRBJ2-2, with a weak D call TRBD1 (6 bases). The CDR3 loop spans 15 amino acids. Germline CDR1 reads SGHRS; CDR2 reads YFSETQ. Trimming pared 1 base from V and 0 bases from J, leaving 7 bases between. The CDR3 here is CASSLRQANTGELFF. Written as DNA, the CDR3 is TGCGCCAGCAGCTTGCGACAGGCGAACACCGGGGAGCTGTTTTTT.